The 30 T cell receptor beta chains in this list originate from one sample, sequenced in a study of blood T cell repertoires in COVID-19. Sequencing used immunoSEQ multiplex PCR; TCRdb keeps in-frame clones, though not all of them. The repertoire has some 300,000 clones, 88% of them found once; the top ten carry just under 1%. Sequenced material: PBMCs or T cells enriched from blood (not recorded which). Receptors originate from a woman aged 25-40 years who had recovered from COVID-19.

Written as DNA, the CDR3 is TGCGCCAGCAGCAGGGAGGGGCAGGCAAATTCACCCCTCCACTTT. It is translated as CASSREGQANSPLHF. The V call is TRBV5-1, the J call TRBJ1-6, with D possibly matching TRBD1 (5 bases). The CDR3 loop spans 15 amino acids. Germline V gene data show CDR1 as SGHRS and CDR2 as YFSETQ. V gave up 4 bases and J gave up 7 bases, with 15 bases separating them.

The V call is TRBV28, the J call TRBJ1-2; no definite D call. Trimming took 4 bases from V and 0 from J, leaving 9 bases between them. This CDR3 has 14 residues. The germline V gene has CDR1 MDHEN and CDR2 SYDVKM. The CDR3, as DNA: TGTGCCAGCAGTTATCAGGTTACTAACTATGGCTACACCTTC. Residues: CASSYQVTNYGYTF.

The gene calls are TRBV18 and TRBJ2-7, with TRBD2 matching over 7 bases. The CDR3 has 16 residues. Looked up from germline, CDR1 is KGHSH and CDR2 is LQKENI. V shed 2 bases and J 3 bases; nucleotides not matched to a gene: 10. In DNA, the CDR3 is TGTGCCAGCTCACCAAAGTTTTTAGCTAGCGGCTACGAGCAGTACTTC. This encodes CASSPKFLASGYEQYF.

With respect to this clone: Other nucleotide sequences in the sample specify the same CDR3. The chain recombines TRBV6-5 with TRBJ1-5, with unresolved D. Trimming stripped 4 bases from V and 5 bases from J, with 3 bases between. CDR3 length equals 11 residues. Germline V lookup: CDR1 MNHEY, CDR2 SVGAGI. The CDR3, as DNA: TGTGCCAGCAGTTCCGATCAGCCCCAGCATTTT. This translates into CASSSDQPQHF.

The V gene is TRBV7-9, the J gene TRBJ2-5; D remains unclear. Germline V gives CDR1 SEHNR, CDR2 FQNEAQ (reference sequence). The CDR3 spans 12 residues. Trimming cost V 3 bases and J 5 bases, with 7 bases left between them. CDR3 in DNA: TGTGCCAGCAGCTTGTTCGCGGAGACCCAGTACTTC. The encoded protein is CASSLFAETQYF.

CDR3 DNA: TGTGCCAGCAGTCTCGGGGACTCAGAAGAGACCCAGTACTTC. Protein sequence: CASSLGDSEETQYF. This chain joins TRBV27 and TRBJ2-5, with D perhaps matching TRBD2 (6 bases). Trimming cost V 5 bases and J 3 bases, with 13 bases left between them. The V gene's germline CDR1 is MNHEY and CDR2 SMNVEV (reference sequence). The CDR3 sequence is 14 residues long.

The chain uses TRBV5-1 and TRBJ2-5, with 10 bases fitting TRBD1. The J segment lost 0 bases and the V segment lost 4 bases, leaving 9 bases of the junction unmatched. Germline V gives CDR1 SGHRS, CDR2 YFSETQ. This CDR3 comprises 17 residues. CDR3 bases: TGCGCCAGCAGCAGAGGGACAGGGGCTCCCTACCAAGAGACCCAGTACTTC. Its protein is CASSRGTGAPYQETQYF.

The rearrangement links TRBV19 to TRBJ2-1; D ambiguous. The V end was cut by 7 bases, the J end by 6 bases, with 7 bases between. Looked up from germline, CDR1 is LNHDA and CDR2 is SQIVND (reference sequence). The CDR3 totals 11 residues. The CDR3 sequence is CASNVVNEQFF. The CDR3 bases are TGTGCCAGTAATGTCGTCAATGAGCAGTTCTTC.

V is TRBV2 and J is TRBJ2-1; perhaps TRBD1 as D (5 bases). The V end lost 6 bases, the J end lost 4 bases, and 16 bases lay between the germline ends. CDR3 length: 15 amino acids. In germline, CDR1 is SNHLY, CDR2 FYNNEI. CDR3 DNA: TGTGCCAGCAGACCTCAGGGCGGTGATTACAATGAGCAGTTCTTC. Amino acids: CASRPQGGDYNEQFF.

The chain joins TRBV2 to TRBJ2-1, with 10 nucleotides matching TRBD1. Trimming cost V 2 bases and J 7 bases; bases outside gene matches: 11. The germline CDR1 and CDR2 sequences are SNHLY and FYNNEI. There are 17 residues in the CDR3. The CDR3 protein is CASSELGGQGYWNEQFF. The CDR3, as DNA: TGTGCCAGCAGTGAACTTGGGGGACAGGGGTATTGGAATGAGCAGTTCTTC.

This clone was observed a handful of times. CDR3 nucleotide sequence: TGTGCCAGCAACTCAGACAGCGACTCCTACGAGCAGTACTTC. It is translated as CASNSDSDSYEQYF. This rearrangement joins TRBV7-9 to TRBJ2-7; TRBD1 is a possible D gene (5 bases). This CDR3 contains 14 residues. Germline V gives CDR1 SEHNR, CDR2 FQNEAQ (reference sequence). V lost 7 bases to trimming and J lost 0 bases, with 13 bases between them.

The genes are TRBV5-1 and TRBJ2-7, with 7 nucleotides matching TRBD1. CDR3 length: 14 amino acids. Looked up from germline, CDR1 is SGHRS and CDR2 is YFSETQ. Unmatched junction bases numbered 5, after V lost 0 bases and J lost 5 bases. The CDR3: CASSLAGQINEQYF. As DNA, the CDR3 is TGCGCCAGCAGCTTGGCGGGACAGATTAACGAGCAGTACTTC.

The rearrangement joins TRBV10-3 to TRBJ2-1; weak D call: TRBD2 (6 bases). CDR3 length: 17 residues. In germline, CDR1 is ENHRY, CDR2 SYGVKD. V lost 0 bases to trimming and J lost 5 bases, with 17 bases between them. The CDR3 DNA is TGTGCCATCAGTGAGTCAGTGACTAGAGCCCAACACAATGAGCAGTTCTTC. This codes for CAISESVTRAQHNEQFF.

The V gene is TRBV5-1, the J gene TRBJ2-5; 7 nucleotides agree with TRBD2. Germline V CDR1 and CDR2: SGHRS, YFSETQ. The CDR3 is 22 amino acids. V shed 6 bases, J shed 3 bases, and the junction held 32 bases outside the gene matches. The CDR3: CASKGSPLGLGSTLPWKETQYF. CDR3 nucleotides: TGCGCCAGCAAAGGGTCCCCATTAGGACTAGGTTCGACCCTCCCGTGGAAAGAGACCCAGTACTTC.

This chain connects TRBV18 to TRBJ1-1; 11 bases line up with TRBD1. Trimming cost V 6 bases and J 4 bases; bases outside gene matches: 4. Germline-derived CDR1 and CDR2 are KGHSH and LQKENI. The CDR3 totals 14 residues. The CDR3, as DNA: TGTGCCAGCTCCCCGGACAGGGGGCTCACTGAAGCTTTCTTT. It translates to CASSPDRGLTEAFF.

The V and J genes are TRBV30 and TRBJ1-2; the match to TRBD1 covers 10 bases. The CDR3 consists of 14 residues. J lost 6 bases, V lost 3 bases, and 7 bases had no gene match. CDR1 GTSNPN and CDR2 SVGIG come from the germline V gene (reference sequence). CDR3 in amino acids: CAWSRGQGTHGYTF. In DNA form, the CDR3 reads TGTGCCTGGAGCCGGGGACAGGGGACACATGGCTACACCTTC. Filled out from reference TRBV30 and TRBJ1-2, the complete variable domain reads SQTIHQWPATLVQPVGSPLSLECTVEGTSNPNLYWYRQAAGRGLQLLFYSVGIGQISSEVPQNLSASRPQDRQFILSSKKLLLSDSGFYLCAWSRGQGTHGYTFGSGTRLTVV.

The chain joins TRBV28 to TRBJ1-4; perhaps TRBD1 as D (5 bases). Deletions cut 7 bases from V and 8 bases from J, with 20 bases between. The CDR3 consists of 15 residues. CDR1 is MDHEN and CDR2 is SYDVKM in the germline V gene. The CDR3 spells CASTIPGGGEEKLFF. CDR3 nucleotides: TGTGCCAGCACCATCCCTGGGGGGGGAGAGGAAAAACTGTTTTTT.

This chain uses TRBV2 with TRBJ1-1; 9 bases map to TRBD1. Trimming removed 2 bases from V and 6 bases from J; junction bases left unmatched: 1. Germline V gives CDR1 SNHLY, CDR2 FYNNEI. This CDR3 has 13 amino acids. CDR3 sequence reads: CASSERTGAEAFF. The CDR3 coding sequence is TGTGCCAGCAGTGAACGGACAGGGGCTGAAGCTTTCTTT.

The gene calls are TRBV7-2 and TRBJ1-2, with 12 nucleotides matching TRBD1. The germline V gene encodes CDR1 SGHTA and CDR2 FQGNSA. V lost 5 bases, J lost 4 bases, and 11 bases stayed unmatched. This CDR3 comprises 17 residues. The CDR3 loop is CASSPAGQGAQGYGYTF. The CDR3 DNA reads TGTGCCAGCAGCCCGGCGGGACAGGGGGCGCAGGGCTATGGCTACACCTTC. Full variable domain (missing parts from reference TRBV7-2 and TRBJ1-2): GAGVSQSPSNKVTEKGKDVELRCDPISGHTALYWYRQSLGQGLEFLIYFQGNSAPDKSGLPSDRFSAERTGGSVSTLTIQRTQQEDSAVYLCASSPAGQGAQGYGYTFGSGTRLTVV.

CDR3 in amino acids: CASSLHGRETQYF. CDR3 in DNA: TGTGCCAGCAGCTTACACGGGAGGGAGACCCAGTACTTC. This chain joins TRBV7-2 and TRBJ2-5; 7 bases fit TRBD2. This CDR3 spans 13 amino acids. Unmatched junction bases numbered 2, after V lost 2 bases and J lost 5 bases. CDR1 is SGHTA and CDR2 is FQGNSA in the germline V gene.

This clone was counted once. This chain joins TRBV19 and TRBJ2-5; D call uncertain. Trimming cost V 1 base and J 1 base, with 13 bases left between them. The CDR3 spans 16 residues. Germline CDR1 reads LNHDA; CDR2 reads SQIVND (reference sequence). CDR3 coding DNA: TGTGCCAGTAGTATAGTGGAGCGCCTAGGCCAAGAGACCCAGTACTTC. It codes for CASSIVERLGQETQYF.

The chain combines TRBV4-3 with TRBJ2-7; D unclear. Trimming removed 4 bases at V and 3 bases at J, with 16 bases between. The CDR3 extends over 15 amino acids. CDR1 is LGHNA, CDR2 YSLEER, per germline. The CDR3 DNA reads as TGCGCCAGCAGCCCGTCCAGGAACCCAGGCTACGAGCAGTACTTC. It translates to CASSPSRNPGYEQYF.

The chain has TRBV19 and TRBJ1-1; 9 positions match TRBD1. The CDR3 totals 14 residues. V was clipped by 8 bases and J by 4 bases; unmatched bases: 8. Germline V gene data show CDR1 as LNHDA and CDR2 as SQIVND (reference sequence). The CDR3 protein is CASLDRGWVTEAFF. The CDR3 bases are TGTGCCAGTTTGGACAGGGGCTGGGTCACTGAAGCTTTCTTT.

This chain joins TRBV25-1 and TRBJ1-6; D is unresolved. Germline lookup yields CDR1 MGHDK and CDR2 SYGVNS. The CDR3 totals 14 residues. V lost 5 bases and J lost 7, with 12 bases in between. The CDR3 region is CASSLARYNSPLHF. Here the CDR3 DNA reads TGTGCCAGCAGTCTCGCGCGATACAATTCACCCCTCCACTTT.

The V and J genes are TRBV6-1 and TRBJ2-6; 9 nucleotides align to TRBD1. CDR3 size: 20 residues. V lost 3 bases to trimming and J lost 0 bases; unmatched junction nucleotides: 12. CDR1 is MNHNS and CDR2 is SASEGT in the germline V gene. The CDR3 nucleotides are TGTGCCAGCAGTGATCTTGTAAACAGGGGGCTCAACTCTGGGGCCAACGTCCTGACTTTC. Its protein product is CASSDLVNRGLNSGANVLTF.

CDR3 protein: CASRRNTEAFF. The CDR3 DNA reads as TGCGCCAGCAGGAGGAACACTGAAGCTTTCTTT. The chain employs TRBV5-1 and TRBJ1-1; D remains ambiguous. Germline V gives CDR1 SGHRS, CDR2 YFSETQ. The V end lost 5 bases, the J end lost 1 base, and 3 bases lay between the germline ends. The CDR3 has 11 amino acids.

The chain recombines TRBV4-1 with TRBJ2-5; perhaps TRBD2 as D (5 bases). This CDR3 spans 13 amino acids. Per germline, CDR1 MGHRA and CDR2 YSYEKL. Trimming stripped 4 bases from V and 2 bases from J, with 8 bases between. Here the CDR3 DNA reads TGCGCCAGCAGCCGCGGGCGACAAGAGACCCAGTACTTC. It encodes CASSRGRQETQYF.

The rearrangement joins TRBV9 to TRBJ2-2; the D gene is possibly TRBD1 (5 bases). Germline assignment: CDR1 SGDLS and CDR2 YYNGEE. V was trimmed by 4 bases and J by 2 bases, leaving 12 bases between them. The CDR3 consists of 15 residues. For the CDR3, the DNA is TGTGCCAGCAGCCCCGTCAGGGTAAACACCGGGGAGCTGTTTTTT. As protein: CASSPVRVNTGELFF.

This chain joins TRBV5-1 and TRBJ1-1, with D possibly being TRBD1 (5 bases). The CDR3 spans 15 residues. Germline assignment: CDR1 SGHRS and CDR2 YFSETQ. The V and J ends lost 3 bases and 0 bases respectively, with 12 bases between them. The CDR3 region is CASSSWGGMNTEAFF. Written as DNA, the CDR3 is TGCGCCAGCAGCTCGTGGGGGGGAATGAACACTGAAGCTTTCTTT.

The chain couples TRBV24-1 to TRBJ1-2; maybe TRBD1 (5 bases). In germline, CDR1 is KGHDR, CDR2 SFDVKD. The CDR3 is 15 residues long. V lost 5 bases and J 4 bases, leaving 16 bases between the germline ends. In DNA form, the CDR3 reads TGTGCCACCAGTGGTTTCTGGAGGGGCTCCTATGGCTACACCTTC. Its protein is CATSGFWRGSYGYTF.